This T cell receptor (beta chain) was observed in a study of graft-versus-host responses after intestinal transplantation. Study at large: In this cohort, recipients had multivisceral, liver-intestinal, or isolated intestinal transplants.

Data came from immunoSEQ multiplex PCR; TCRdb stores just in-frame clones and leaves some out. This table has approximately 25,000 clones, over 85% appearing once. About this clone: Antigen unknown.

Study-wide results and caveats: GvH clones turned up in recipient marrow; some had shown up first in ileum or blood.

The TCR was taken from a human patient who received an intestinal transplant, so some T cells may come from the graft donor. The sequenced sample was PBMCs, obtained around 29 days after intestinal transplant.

The CDR3 sequence: CASSSGTGERLAGGEPYEQYF. The CDR3 nucleotides read TGTGCCAGCAGTTCAGGGACAGGGGAAAGACTAGCGGGAGGAGAGCCCTACGAGCAGTACTTC. The chain uses TRBV28 and TRBJ2-7, with 13 bases matching TRBD2. V shed 4 bases, J shed 2 bases, and the junction held 20 bases outside the gene matches. Per germline, CDR1 MDHEN and CDR2 SYDVKM. This CDR3 is built from 21 residues. Using reference TRBV28 and TRBJ2-7 for the parts outside the CDR3, the full variable domain is DVKVTQSSRYLVKRTGEKVFLECVQDMDHENMFWYRQDPGLGLRLIYFSYDVKMKEKGDIPEGYSVSREKKERFSLILESASTNQTSMYLCASSSGTGERLAGGEPYEQYFGPGTRLTVT.